This TCR beta chain was captured by sequencing in a study of blood T cell repertoires in COVID-19. The V end was cut by 7 bases, the J end by 0 bases, with 10 bases between. This CDR3 spans 15 amino acids. Germline assignment: CDR1 SNHLY and CDR2 FYNNEI. TCRdb's copy holds only in-frame clones and misses some; the assay was immunoSEQ multiplex PCR. This sample has 410,000 or so clones, with roughly 90% found just once. The clonotype was recovered from a woman between 25 and 40 years old with active or convalescent COVID-19. The sample was peripheral blood. V and J are TRBV2 and TRBJ1-6; D is unclear. The DNA for the CDR3 is TGTGCCAGCACGGGGAGCTCCTCCTATAATTCACCCCTCCACTTT. This sequence encodes CASTGSSSYNSPLHF.